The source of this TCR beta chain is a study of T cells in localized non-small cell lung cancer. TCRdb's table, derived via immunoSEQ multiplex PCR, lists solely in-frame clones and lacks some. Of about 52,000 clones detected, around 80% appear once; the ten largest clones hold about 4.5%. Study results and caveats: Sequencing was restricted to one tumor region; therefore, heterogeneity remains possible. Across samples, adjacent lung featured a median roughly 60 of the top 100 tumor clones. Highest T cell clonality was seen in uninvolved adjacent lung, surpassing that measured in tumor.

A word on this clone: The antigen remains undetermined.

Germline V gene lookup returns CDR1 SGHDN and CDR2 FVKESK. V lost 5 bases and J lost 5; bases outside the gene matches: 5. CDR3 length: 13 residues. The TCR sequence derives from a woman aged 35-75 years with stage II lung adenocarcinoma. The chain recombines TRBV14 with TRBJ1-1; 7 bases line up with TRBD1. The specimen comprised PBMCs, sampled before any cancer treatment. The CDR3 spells CASSSTGVTEAFF. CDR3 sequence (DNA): TGTGCCAGCAGCAGTACAGGGGTTACTGAAGCTTTCTTT.